The present T cell receptor (beta chain) was sequenced within a study of naive and memory T cell subsets. Germline CDR1 is SNHLY and CDR2 is FYNNEI. Trimming took off 7 bases at V and 0 bases at J, with 6 bases between the two ends. CDR3 length equals 12 residues. The SP2 primer and nested alpha and beta constant region primers amplified ligated cDNA in four rounds. Reverse transcription of blood and skin TCR RNA was primed at alpha and beta constant regions. TCRdb re-analysed the 5' RACE reads in MiXCR, keeping a single row per CDR3 protein. This sample yields tens of thousands of distinct CDR3 sequences, of which about 7% are seen a single time; around 9.6% belongs to the top ten. This clonotype came up many times. TCR cDNA received a 3' ligated oligonucleotide that carried a UMI. Adult healthy volunteers gave 2.5 ml peripheral blood for whole-blood RNA.

The receptor's source is a male donor in good health. The gene calls are TRBV2 and TRBJ1-1; no definite D call. The CDR3 is CASKLMNTEAFF. DNA for the CDR3: TGTGCCAGCAAACTCATGAACACTGAAGCTTTCTTT.